This TCR beta chain stems from a study of T cells after yellow fever vaccination. Study as a whole: Based on CD3, CD45RA, CCR7 and CD95, EM, EMRA, CM and Tscm memory subsets were sorted. Study findings and constraints: The authors detected almost none of the vaccine-responding clonotypes in sorted memory subsets on day 0.

This clonotype occurred many times. V was pared by 7 bases and J by 1 base, with 4 bases between. The CDR3 consists of 12 residues. The germline gives CDR1 MNHEY, CDR2 SVGAGI. TCRdb redid the calling of the 5' RACE reads with MiXCR, one entry per CDR3 protein. The sample has tens of thousands of distinct CDR3 sequences; 4.5% to 5.5% are singletons. This rearrangement joins TRBV6-5 to TRBJ2-2; D remains ambiguous. This material consisted of PBMCs, either bulk or a sorted T-cell subset (CD4+, CD8+, memory, or dextramer-sorted; not recorded which), taken 15 days after the yellow fever booster vaccination. This TCR came from a young man who received the YFV17D yellow fever vaccine. The CDR3 sequence is CASIGNTGELFF. CDR3 in DNA: TGTGCCAGCATAGGGAACACCGGGGAGCTGTTTTTT.